These 29 T cell receptor beta chains were all obtained from the same sample, sequenced in a study of T cell repertoires in cytomegalovirus infection. Their antigens are not known. TCRdb independently ran MiXCR on the reads; one entry per CDR3 protein. Found here are approximately 730,000 distinct CDR3 sequences, under 35% of them singletons; the top ten hold under 15%. Here the sequenced sample was cultured CD8+ T cells from PBMCs, taken from culture after CMV antigen stimulation. The receptors stem from a human donor in good health (CMV status not recorded). Some clones in this sample may be carry-over from other donors' samples.

This clonotype appeared a few times. The chain links TRBV6-1 to TRBJ2-1, with 8 bases fitting TRBD1. V lost 4 bases, J lost 8 bases, and 4 bases stayed unmatched. The germline V gene encodes CDR1 MNHNS and CDR2 SASEGT. The CDR3 totals 13 residues. The CDR3 here is CASSGTGSDEQFF. The CDR3 DNA follows: TGTGCCAGCAGTGGGACAGGGTCGGATGAGCAGTTCTTC.

As concerns this clonotype: At one end the junction does not follow the germline gene, possibly because of a read error. The chain has TRBV28 and TRBJ1-5, with no clear D. Germline values: CDR1 MDHEN, CDR2 SYDVKM. This CDR3 spans 13 amino acids. Written as DNA, the CDR3 is TGTGTCAGCACCCGGTCCCGTAATCAGCCCCAGCATTTT. Protein sequence: CVSTRSRNQPQHF.

This clonotype has just a few counts. The genes are TRBV9 and TRBJ2-6, with a weak D call TRBD1 (6 bases). Trimming took off 9 bases at V and 0 bases at J, with 16 bases between the two ends. The germline CDR1 and CDR2 sequences are SGDLS and YYNGEE. The CDR3 runs to 16 residues. CDR3 in DNA: TGTGCCACCTCTTACAACAGGGTCTCTGGGGCCAACGTCCTGACTTTC. It translates to CATSYNRVSGANVLTF.

V usage is TRBV6-6 and J usage is TRBJ2-5, with TRBD1 matching 9 bases. The V segment lost 2 bases and the J segment 5 bases; nucleotides outside the gene matches: 3. From germline, CDR1 is MNHNY and CDR2 SVGAGI (reference sequence). The CDR3 runs to 14 residues. For the CDR3, the DNA is TGTGCCAGCAGTTACACGGGACAGGGTGAGACCCAGTACTTC. This encodes CASSYTGQGETQYF.

This clonotype turned up a few times. CDR3 region: CASSEGRGPGYTF. CDR3 nucleotide sequence: TGTGCCAGCAGTGAGGGCAGGGGGCCAGGCTACACCTTC. The V and J genes are TRBV6-4 and TRBJ1-2, with 8 bases that match TRBD1. V was clipped by 3 bases and J by 8 bases; unmatched bases: 5. Germline assignment: CDR1 MRHNA and CDR2 SNTAGT. The CDR3 sequence is 13 residues long.

This clonotype was seen more than once but under ten times. The rearrangement uses TRBV7-3 and TRBJ2-3; D unclear. V was shortened by 0 bases and J by 4 bases, with 20 bases between the two germline ends. CDR3 length: 18 amino acids. Per germline, CDR1 SGHTA and CDR2 FQGTGA. The CDR3 bases are TGTGCCAGCAGCTTAACGGAATCTATTTACACCATCTCAGATACGCAGTATTTT. The encoded protein is CASSLTESIYTISDTQYF.

The chain links TRBV28 to TRBJ2-7; 7 bases fit TRBD1. From germline, CDR1 is MDHEN and CDR2 SYDVKM. This CDR3 spans 14 amino acids. J gave up 3 bases and V 3 bases, and 5 bases lay outside the gene matches. In DNA form, the CDR3 reads TGTGCCAGCAGTTTCGGGGACAGCAACTACGAGCAGTACGTC. Encoded protein: CASSFGDSNYEQYV.

This clonotype has a count of ten or more. V usage is TRBV7-8 and J usage is TRBJ2-7, with 10 bases fitting TRBD1. CDR3 length: 15 residues. Germline V lookup: CDR1 SGHVS, CDR2 FQNEAQ. The J segment lost 5 bases and the V segment lost 3 bases, leaving 7 bases of the junction unmatched. CDR3 residues: CASSFRDRGPDEQYV. DNA of the CDR3: TGTGCCAGCAGCTTTCGGGACAGGGGTCCCGACGAGCAGTACGTC.

The rearrangement joins TRBV27 to TRBJ2-1; D is uncertain. The CDR3 is 14 amino acids. Per germline, CDR1 MNHEY and CDR2 SMNVEV (reference sequence). Trimming pared 2 bases from V and 7 bases from J, leaving 12 bases between. CDR3: CASSLGSAVNEQFF. Written as DNA, the CDR3 is TGTGCCAGCAGTTTAGGTAGTGCGGTTAATGAGCAGTTCTTC.

There are a few counts of this clonotype. This chain connects TRBV6-2 or TRBV6-3 to TRBJ2-1, with D possibly matching TRBD1 (5 bases). The CDR3 loop spans 15 amino acids. Per the germline V gene, CDR1 is MNHEY and CDR2 is SVGEGT. V was pared by 7 bases and J by 9 bases, with 22 bases between. This chain's CDR3 is CASMGQALIVSEQFF. In DNA form, the CDR3 reads TGTGCCAGCATGGGGCAGGCCCTTATCGTAAGTGAGCAGTTCTTC.

The chain employs TRBV7-6 and TRBJ2-7; D is unresolved. Trimming removed 5 bases at V and 5 bases at J, with 19 bases between. CDR1 is SGHVS, CDR2 FNYEAQ, per germline. The CDR3 runs 15 residues. CDR3 protein: CASSTVDKTPHEQYF. The DNA for the CDR3 is TGTGCCAGCAGCACTGTTGACAAAACGCCCCACGAGCAGTACTTC.

A single count supports this clonotype. The gene calls are TRBV29-1 and TRBJ1-5; D may be TRBD1 (6 bases). The CDR3 sequence is 13 residues long. The germline V and J ends were trimmed by 5 bases and 0 bases, with 8 bases remaining between them. CDR1 SQVTM and CDR2 ANQGSEA come from the germline V gene. CDR3 nucleotide sequence: TGCAGCGTTAAGGGGGATAGCAATCAGCCCCAGCATTTT. As protein: CSVKGDSNQPQHF.

The chain links TRBV6-5 to TRBJ1-1; TRBD1 agrees at 7 bases. The V gene's germline CDR1 is MNHEY and CDR2 SVGAGI. The V segment lost 2 bases and the J segment 4 bases; nucleotides outside the gene matches: 7. This CDR3 region has 15 residues. CDR3 region: CASSYPTGEPTEAFF. DNA for the CDR3: TGTGCCAGCAGTTACCCCACAGGGGAACCCACTGAAGCTTTCTTT.

This clonotype has a handful of counts. This chain uses TRBV7-9 with TRBJ2-7; 12 positions match TRBD2. The germline CDR1 and CDR2 sequences are SEHNR and FQNEAQ (reference sequence). The V segment lost 3 bases and the J segment 4 bases; nucleotides outside the gene matches: 7. The CDR3 spans 16 residues. This CDR3 reads CASSLAGGTSGYEQYF. CDR3 in DNA: TGTGCCAGCAGCTTGGCTGGAGGGACTAGCGGGTACGAGCAGTACTTC.

The J gene is TRBJ2-3, the V gene TRBV12-3 or TRBV12-4; a possible D gene is TRBD2 (6 bases). Trimming stripped 5 bases from V and 4 bases from J, with 19 bases between. The CDR3 is made up of 16 amino acids. DNA of the CDR3: TGTGCCAGCAGTCCCCCCCCATCGGGGAGGTCAGATACGCAGTATTTT. Amino acid sequence: CASSPPPSGRSDTQYF.

This clonotype was found a few times. The CDR3 region has the DNA TGCAGCTACGAGGGTTTATCTAGCACAGATACGCAGTATTTT. Protein sequence: CSYEGLSSTDTQYF. The gene calls are TRBV29-1 and TRBJ2-3, with a possible D match to TRBD2 (5 bases). Germline loops: CDR1 SQVTM, CDR2 ANQGSEA. The CDR3 loop spans 14 amino acids. V shed 8 bases and J shed 0 bases, with 15 bases lying between them.

Ten or more counts support this clonotype. This chain joins TRBV7-6 and TRBJ2-1, with 8 bases matching TRBD2. Trimming took 7 bases from V and 8 from J; bases not matched to a gene: 10. The germline V gene encodes CDR1 SGHVS and CDR2 FNYEAQ. This CDR3 spans 14 amino acids. This CDR3 is CASKDGGALDEQFF. As DNA, the CDR3 is TGTGCCAGCAAGGACGGGGGGGCCTTGGATGAGCAGTTCTTC.

This clonotype was observed a handful of times. The chain joins TRBV11-2 to TRBJ1-2; D unresolved. V shed 5 bases and J shed 4 bases, with 11 bases lying between them. CDR1 SGHAT and CDR2 FQNNGV come from the germline V gene. This CDR3 contains 13 residues. The CDR3 region has the DNA TGTGCCAGCAGCCACGGACGGTCCTATGGCTACACCTTC. Translated: CASSHGRSYGYTF.

The chain employs TRBV6-5 and TRBJ1-1; D is undetermined. The CDR3 sequence is 14 residues long. Trimming stripped 4 bases from V and 1 base from J, with 10 bases between. Germline V CDR1 and CDR2: MNHEY, SVGAGI. The CDR3 loop reads CASSSDTPNTEAFF. The CDR3 region has the DNA TGTGCCAGCAGTTCCGACACCCCGAACACTGAAGCTTTCTTT.

The J gene is TRBJ2-7, the V gene TRBV11-3, with 7 bases aligning to TRBD1. In germline, CDR1 is SGHNT, CDR2 YENEEA. There are 15 residues in the CDR3. Trimming cost V 5 bases and J 7 bases; bases outside gene matches: 14. CDR3 in DNA: TGTGCCAGCAGCCCTGGGGAGTGGACAGGTGAAGAGCAGTACTTC. Translated: CASSPGEWTGEEQYF. Combining the CDR3 with reference TRBV11-3 and TRBJ2-7 gives the whole variable domain EAGVVQSPRYKIIEKKQPVAFWCNPISGHNTLYWYLQNLGQGPELLIRYENEEAVDDSQLPKDRFSAERLKGVDSTLKIQPAELGDSAVYLCASSPGEWTGEEQYFGPGTRLTVT.

A few counts support this clonotype. V usage is TRBV6-1 and J usage is TRBJ2-3; 9 nucleotides line up with TRBD2. The germline V gene has CDR1 MNHNS and CDR2 SASEGT. CDR3 length equals 17 residues. J gave up 0 bases and V 4 bases, and 8 bases lay outside the gene matches. The CDR3 nucleotides read TGTGCCAGCAGTGGGCGTGCTAGCGGGGCTAGCACAGATACGCAGTATTTT. Translated: CASSGRASGASTDTQYF.

The chain uses TRBV5-4 and TRBJ2-7, with D possibly matching TRBD1 (6 bases). The CDR3 runs to 14 residues. Germline values: CDR1 SGHNT, CDR2 YYREEE (reference sequence). V was cut by 4 bases and J by 5 bases, with 16 bases left in between. The CDR3 DNA sequence: TGTGCCAGCAGCCCCTACAGGGTACCCCACGAGCAGTACGTC. Translation: CASSPYRVPHEQYV.

This clonotype was recorded only once. This sequence joins TRBV4-1 and TRBJ2-3; D gene unclear. V was cut by 0 bases and J by 0 bases, with 13 bases left in between. Germline CDR1 is MGHRA and CDR2 is YSYEKL. This CDR3 contains 17 residues. The CDR3 here is CASSQEAGRSSTDTQYF. In DNA, the CDR3 is TGCGCCAGCAGCCAAGAGGCAGGAAGGAGTAGCACAGATACGCAGTATTTT.

This sequence joins TRBV2 and TRBJ1-1; TRBD1 is a possible D gene (5 bases). This CDR3 contains 15 residues. The germline gives CDR1 SNHLY, CDR2 FYNNEI. Trimming removed 7 bases at V and 1 base at J, with 16 bases between. The CDR3 region has the DNA TGTGCCAGCAAACTTCTGACAGCAGGGAACACTGAAGCTTTCTTT. Encoded protein: CASKLLTAGNTEAFF.

The sample holds many counts of this clonotype. The rearrangement uses TRBV7-6 and TRBJ1-2; tentatively, D is TRBD1 (5 bases). CDR1 and CDR2 from the germline V gene are SGHVS and FNYEAQ. V lost 2 bases and J lost 4, with 17 bases in between. The CDR3 has 16 amino acids. CDR3 bases: TGTGCCAGCAGCTTACCAGTTGGCAGGGCTGGCTATGGCTACACCTTC. Its protein product is CASSLPVGRAGYGYTF.

The V gene is TRBV19, the J gene TRBJ2-1; 10 bases align to TRBD1. CDR1 is LNHDA and CDR2 is SQIVND in the germline V gene (reference sequence). The J segment lost 0 bases and the V segment lost 4 bases, leaving 9 bases of the junction unmatched. The CDR3 is 18 residues long. CDR3 residues: CASSTRDRGLSSYNEQFF. In nucleotides, the CDR3 is TGTGCCAGTAGTACCCGGGACAGGGGACTGAGCTCCTACAATGAGCAGTTCTTC.

This clonotype occurred a few times. The chain employs TRBV27 and TRBJ1-6; D is undetermined. CDR3 length: 15 amino acids. In germline, CDR1 is MNHEY, CDR2 SMNVEV (reference sequence). Trimming cost V 4 bases and J 2 bases, with 9 bases left between them. CDR3 sequence (DNA): TGTGCCAGCAGTTCGCCCGGGACCTATAATTCACCCCTCCACTTT. It is translated as CASSSPGTYNSPLHF.

This clonotype was detected once. The chain couples TRBV13 to TRBJ2-7; 9 nucleotides agree with TRBD1. V lost 5 bases, J lost 3 bases, and 8 bases stayed unmatched. This CDR3 is 15 amino acids long. In germline, CDR1 is PRHDT, CDR2 FYEKMQ (reference sequence). DNA of the CDR3: TGTGCCAGCAGCCCCACAGGGGGCGCCTTCTACGAGCAGTACTTC. Translation: CASSPTGGAFYEQYF.

CDR3: CASSYDSHGEKLFF. CDR3 nucleotide sequence: TGTGCCAGCAGTTACGACAGCCATGGGGAAAAACTGTTTTTT. The gene calls are TRBV6-6 and TRBJ1-4; D might be TRBD1 (5 bases). The CDR3 totals 14 residues. Germline V CDR1 and CDR2: MNHNY, SVGAGI (reference sequence). Trimming shortened V by 2 bases and J by 8 bases, and 12 bases separated the two germline ends.